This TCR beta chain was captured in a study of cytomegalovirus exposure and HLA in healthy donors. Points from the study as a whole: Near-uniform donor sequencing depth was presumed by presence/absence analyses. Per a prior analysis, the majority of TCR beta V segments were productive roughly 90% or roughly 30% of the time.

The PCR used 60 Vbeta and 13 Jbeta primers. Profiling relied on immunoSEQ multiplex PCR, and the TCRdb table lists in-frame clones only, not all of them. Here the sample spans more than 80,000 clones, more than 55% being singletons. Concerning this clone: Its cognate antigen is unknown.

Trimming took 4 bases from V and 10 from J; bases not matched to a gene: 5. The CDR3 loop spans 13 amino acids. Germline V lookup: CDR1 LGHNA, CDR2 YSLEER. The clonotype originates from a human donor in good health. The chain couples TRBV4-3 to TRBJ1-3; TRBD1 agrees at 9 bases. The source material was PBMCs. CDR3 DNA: TGCGCCAGCAGCCGCCGACAGGGGGAGACCATATATTTT. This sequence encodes CASSRRQGETIYF.